This T cell receptor beta chain was found in a study of cytomegalovirus exposure and HLA in healthy donors. Study-level findings and limits: Earlier analysis found most TCR beta V segments productive about 87% or about 30% of the time. Analysis was performed later, and it showed HLA-associated TCR beta chains to be more clonally expanded than equally common others. A likely sequencing artifact accounted for one observed cluster of highly shared sequence variants. Later analysis showed most CMV-associated TCR beta chains appearing HLA-restricted.

PCR involved 60 Vbeta and 13 Jbeta primers. Repertoires were generated with immunoSEQ multiplex PCR, while TCRdb's copy carries only in-frame clones and drops some. The sample lists more than 110,000 clones, approximately 80% occurring once. Concerning this clone: Its antigen is still unknown.

Germline V gene sequence: CDR1 MNHNS, CDR2 SASEGT. The CDR3 sequence is 13 residues long. The V end lost 4 bases, the J end lost 5 bases, and 11 bases lay between the germline ends. The chain recombines TRBV6-1 with TRBJ2-5; TRBD2 is a possible D gene (5 bases). This TCR was recovered from a male donor in good health and CMV-seronegative. The sequencing input was PBMCs. CDR3: CASSAGLGETQYF. CDR3 DNA sequence: TGTGCCAGCAGTGCGGGGTTGGGGGAGACCCAGTACTTC.